What follows describes a single TCR beta chain. The entry originates in a study of OX40 agonist ivuxolimab in advanced cancers. CDR3 size: 14 residues. The germline V gene encodes CDR1 SQVTM and CDR2 ANQGSEA. The V segment lost 6 bases and the J segment 0 bases; nucleotides outside the gene matches: 5. Produced via immunoSEQ multiplex PCR; TCRdb's table is partial and in-frame only. The sample holds 50,000 to 65,000 clones, more than 85% seen once. The chain is built from TRBV29-1 and TRBJ2-1; 7 bases line up with TRBD2. Sample: CD4+ or CD8+ T cells sorted from blood, taken in a trial of the OX40 agonist ivuxolimab. This receptor was taken from an adult with an advanced solid tumor such as melanoma, head and neck, liver or kidney cancer. This CDR3 is CSVGGGFSYNEQFF. The DNA for the CDR3 is TGCAGCGTGGGGGGGGGTTTCTCCTACAATGAGCAGTTCTTC.